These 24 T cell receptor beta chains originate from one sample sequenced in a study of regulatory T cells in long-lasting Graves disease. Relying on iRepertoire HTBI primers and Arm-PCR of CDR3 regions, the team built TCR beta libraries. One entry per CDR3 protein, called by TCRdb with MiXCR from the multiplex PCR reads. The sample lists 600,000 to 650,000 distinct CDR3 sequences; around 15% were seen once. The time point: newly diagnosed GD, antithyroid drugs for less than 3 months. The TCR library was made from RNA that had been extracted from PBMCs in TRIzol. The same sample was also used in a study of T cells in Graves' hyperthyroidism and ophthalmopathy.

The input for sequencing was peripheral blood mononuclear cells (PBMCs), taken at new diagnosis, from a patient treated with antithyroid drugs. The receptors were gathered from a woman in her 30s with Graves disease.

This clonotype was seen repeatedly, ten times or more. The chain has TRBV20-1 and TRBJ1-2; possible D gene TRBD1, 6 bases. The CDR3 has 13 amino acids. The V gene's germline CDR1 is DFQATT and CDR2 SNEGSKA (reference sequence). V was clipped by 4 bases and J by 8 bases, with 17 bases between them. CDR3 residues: CSAISQGLSGYTF. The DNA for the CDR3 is TGCAGTGCTATCTCCCAGGGGTTGAGCGGCTACACCTTC.

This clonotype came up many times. Here the CDR3 DNA reads TGTGCCAGCAGTTCCCTCTCCCCACACCTAGCCAAAAACATTCAGTACTTC. Protein: CASSSLSPHLAKNIQYF. The genes are TRBV28 and TRBJ2-4; D remains ambiguous. CDR3 size: 17 residues. Deletions cut 4 bases from V and 0 bases from J, with 16 bases between. CDR1 and CDR2 from the germline V gene are MDHEN and SYDVKM.

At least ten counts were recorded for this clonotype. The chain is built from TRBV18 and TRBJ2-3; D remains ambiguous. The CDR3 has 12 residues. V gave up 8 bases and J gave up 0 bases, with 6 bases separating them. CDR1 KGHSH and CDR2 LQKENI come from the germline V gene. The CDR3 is CASSPSTDTQYF. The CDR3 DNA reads TGTGCCAGCAGCCCTAGCACAGATACGCAGTATTTT.

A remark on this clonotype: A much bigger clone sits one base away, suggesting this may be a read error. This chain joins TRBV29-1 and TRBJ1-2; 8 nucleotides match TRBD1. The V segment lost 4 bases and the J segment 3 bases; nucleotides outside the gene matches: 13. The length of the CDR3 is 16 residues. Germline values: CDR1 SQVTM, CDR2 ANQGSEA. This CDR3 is CSVGGDRGLIDYGYTF. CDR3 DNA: TGCAGCGTTGGAGGAGACAGGGGACTCATTGACTATGGCTACACCTTC.

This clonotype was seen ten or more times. The CDR3 reads CASSRAGAGEKLFF. The CDR3 DNA is TGTGCCAGCAGTAGAGCGGGGGCAGGTGAAAAACTGTTTTTT. The chain links TRBV25-1 to TRBJ1-4; D might be TRBD1 (6 bases). The V gene's germline CDR1 is MGHDK and CDR2 SYGVNS. The length of the CDR3 is 14 residues. V was pared by 5 bases and J by 7 bases, with 14 bases between.

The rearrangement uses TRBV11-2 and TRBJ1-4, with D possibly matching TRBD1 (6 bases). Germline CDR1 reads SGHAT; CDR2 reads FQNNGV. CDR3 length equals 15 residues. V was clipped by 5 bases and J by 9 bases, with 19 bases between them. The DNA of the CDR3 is TGTGCCAGCAGCCCTCAACAGGGAATCAGTCAAAAACTGTTTTTT. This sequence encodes CASSPQQGISQKLFF.

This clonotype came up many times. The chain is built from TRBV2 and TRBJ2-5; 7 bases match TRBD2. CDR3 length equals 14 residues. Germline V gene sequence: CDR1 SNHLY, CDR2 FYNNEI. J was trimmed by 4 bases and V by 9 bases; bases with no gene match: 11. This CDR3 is CASPGTKVGETQYF. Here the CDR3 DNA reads TGTGCCAGTCCCGGGACTAAAGTCGGAGAGACCCAGTACTTC.

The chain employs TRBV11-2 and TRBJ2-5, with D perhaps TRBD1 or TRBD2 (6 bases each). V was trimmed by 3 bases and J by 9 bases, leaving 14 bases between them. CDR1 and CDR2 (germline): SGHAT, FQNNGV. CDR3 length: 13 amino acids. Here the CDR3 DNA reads TGTGCCAGCAGCTTGATTCCGGGGGCGTCCCAGTACTTC. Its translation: CASSLIPGASQYF.

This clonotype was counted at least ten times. The CDR3 DNA is TGTGCCAGCAGCCCGGGACAGGGGAACACTGAAGCTTTCTTT. Its protein is CASSPGQGNTEAFF. The rearrangement links TRBV28 to TRBJ1-1; 9 bases align to TRBD1. J was trimmed by 1 base and V by 6 bases; bases with no gene match: 3. The CDR3 is 14 amino acids. Looked up from germline, CDR1 is MDHEN and CDR2 is SYDVKM.

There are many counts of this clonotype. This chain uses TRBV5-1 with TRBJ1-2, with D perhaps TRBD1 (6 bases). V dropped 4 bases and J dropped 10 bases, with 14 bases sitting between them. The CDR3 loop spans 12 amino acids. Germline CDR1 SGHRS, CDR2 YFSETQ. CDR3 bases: TGCGCCAGCAGCCCGGACGGGGGGGCCTACACCTTC. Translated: CASSPDGGAYTF.

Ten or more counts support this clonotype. The CDR3 sequence is CASSLIQTANTEAFF. The CDR3 nucleotides read TGTGCCAGCAGCTTAATCCAGACAGCTAACACTGAAGCTTTCTTT. This chain joins TRBV7-2 and TRBJ1-1, with D tentatively TRBD1 (5 bases). The CDR3 loop spans 15 amino acids. From germline, CDR1 is SGHTA and CDR2 FQGNSA. V dropped 2 bases and J dropped 2 bases, with 12 bases sitting between them.

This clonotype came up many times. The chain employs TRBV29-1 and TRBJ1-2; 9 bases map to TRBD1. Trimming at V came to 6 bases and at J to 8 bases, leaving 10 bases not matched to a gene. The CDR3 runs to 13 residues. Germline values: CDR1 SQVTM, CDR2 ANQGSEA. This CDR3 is CSVVTGGASGYTF. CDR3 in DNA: TGCAGCGTCGTCACAGGGGGCGCTTCCGGCTACACCTTC.

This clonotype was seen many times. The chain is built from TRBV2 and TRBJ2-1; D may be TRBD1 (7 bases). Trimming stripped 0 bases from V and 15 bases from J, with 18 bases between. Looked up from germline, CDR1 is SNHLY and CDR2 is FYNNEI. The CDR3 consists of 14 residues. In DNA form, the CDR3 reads TGTGCCAGCAGTGAAGCTCGACAGGGAGGACCTCGGTTCTTC. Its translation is CASSEARQGGPRFF.

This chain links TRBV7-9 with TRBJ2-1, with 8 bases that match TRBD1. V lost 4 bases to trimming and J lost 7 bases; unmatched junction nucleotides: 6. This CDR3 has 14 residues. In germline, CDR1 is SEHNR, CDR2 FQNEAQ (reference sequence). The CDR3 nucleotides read TGTGCCAGCAGCTCAGACAGGGGAAATAATGAGCAGTTCTTC. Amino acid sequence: CASSSDRGNNEQFF.

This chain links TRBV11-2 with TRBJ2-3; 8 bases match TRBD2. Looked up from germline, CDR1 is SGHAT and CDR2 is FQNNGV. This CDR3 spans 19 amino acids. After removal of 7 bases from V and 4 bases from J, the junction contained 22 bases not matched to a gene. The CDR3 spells CASTLKLTSGGGRADTQYF. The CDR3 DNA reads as TGTGCCAGCACCCTAAAGCTCACTAGCGGAGGAGGGAGGGCAGATACGCAGTATTTT.

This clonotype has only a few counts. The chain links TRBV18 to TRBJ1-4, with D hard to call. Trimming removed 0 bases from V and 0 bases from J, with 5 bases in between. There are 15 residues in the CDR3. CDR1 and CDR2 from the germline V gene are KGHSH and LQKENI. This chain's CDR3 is CASSPPSATNEKLFF. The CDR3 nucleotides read TGTGCCAGCTCACCACCCTCCGCAACTAATGAAAAACTGTTTTTT.

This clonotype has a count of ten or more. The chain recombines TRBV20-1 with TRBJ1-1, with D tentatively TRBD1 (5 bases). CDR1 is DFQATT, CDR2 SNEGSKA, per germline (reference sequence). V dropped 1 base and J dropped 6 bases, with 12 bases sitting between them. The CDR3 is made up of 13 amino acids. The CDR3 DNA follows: TGCAGTGCTAGAGGCCCAGGGCGCCCTGAAGCTTTCTTT. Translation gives CSARGPGRPEAFF.

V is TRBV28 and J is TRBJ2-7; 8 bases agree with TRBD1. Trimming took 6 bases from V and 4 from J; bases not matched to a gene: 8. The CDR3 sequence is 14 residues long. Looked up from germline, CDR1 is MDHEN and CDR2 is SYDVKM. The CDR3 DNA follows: TGTGCCAGCAGAAGCCAGGACAGGGTATACGAGCAGTACTTC. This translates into CASRSQDRVYEQYF. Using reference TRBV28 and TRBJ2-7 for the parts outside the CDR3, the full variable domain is DVKVTQSSRYLVKRTGEKVFLECVQDMDHENMFWYRQDPGLGLRLIYFSYDVKMKEKGDIPEGYSVSREKKERFSLILESASTNQTSMYLCASRSQDRVYEQYFGPGTRLTVT.

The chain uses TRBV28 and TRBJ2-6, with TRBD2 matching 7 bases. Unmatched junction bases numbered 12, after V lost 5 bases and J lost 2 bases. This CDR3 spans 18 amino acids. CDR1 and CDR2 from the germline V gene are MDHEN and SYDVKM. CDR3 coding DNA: TGTGCCAGCAGTCCCTGGGAGGGGAGGTACCCTGGGGCCAACGTCCTGACTTTC. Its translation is CASSPWEGRYPGANVLTF.

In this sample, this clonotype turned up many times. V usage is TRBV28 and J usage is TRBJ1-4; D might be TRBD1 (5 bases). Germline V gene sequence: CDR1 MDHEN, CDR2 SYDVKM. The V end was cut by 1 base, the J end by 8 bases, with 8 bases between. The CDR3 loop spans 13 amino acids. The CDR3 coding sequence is TGTGCCAGCAGTTTATTGGGACGCGAAAAACTGTTTTTT. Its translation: CASSLLGREKLFF.

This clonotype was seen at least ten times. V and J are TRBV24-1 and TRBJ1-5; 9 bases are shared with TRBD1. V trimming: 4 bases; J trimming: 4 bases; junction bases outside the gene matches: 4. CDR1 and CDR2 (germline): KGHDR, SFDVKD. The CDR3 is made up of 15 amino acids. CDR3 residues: CATSEAGTGNQPQHF. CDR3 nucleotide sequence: TGTGCCACCAGTGAAGCCGGGACAGGGAATCAGCCCCAGCATTTT.

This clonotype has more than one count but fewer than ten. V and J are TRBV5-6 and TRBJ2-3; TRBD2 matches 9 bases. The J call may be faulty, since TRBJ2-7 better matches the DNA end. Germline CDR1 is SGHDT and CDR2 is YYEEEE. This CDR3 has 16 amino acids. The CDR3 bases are TGTGCCAGCAGCTTGTATCGCGGCGGGGGGGCTGCCGAGCAGTACTTC. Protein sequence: CASSLYRGGGAAEQYF.

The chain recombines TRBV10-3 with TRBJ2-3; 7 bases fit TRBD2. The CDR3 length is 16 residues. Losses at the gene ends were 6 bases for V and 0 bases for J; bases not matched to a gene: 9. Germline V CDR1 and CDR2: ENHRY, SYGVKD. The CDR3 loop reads CAISRGGTLSTDTQYF. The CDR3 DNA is TGTGCCATCAGCCGGGGAGGGACTCTTAGCACAGATACGCAGTATTTT.

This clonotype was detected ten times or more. The CDR3 DNA follows: TGCGCCAGCAGTGAGGGGACCATGGATACGCAGTATTTT. Translated, it gives CASSEGTMDTQYF. The chain couples TRBV10-1 to TRBJ2-3, with D perhaps matching TRBD1 or TRBD2 (5 bases each). V shed 2 bases and J shed 6 bases, with 9 bases lying between them. Germline assignment: CDR1 WNHNN and CDR2 SYGVQD (reference sequence). The CDR3 loop spans 13 amino acids.